Listed here is a single T cell receptor (beta chain). One junction end does not reproduce the germline sequence, and a read error may be involved. The data stem from a study of cytomegalovirus exposure and HLA in healthy donors. This CDR3 has 11 amino acids. The germline V gene has CDR1 SNHLY and CDR2 FYNNEI. PCR employed 60 Vbeta and 13 Jbeta primers. Libraries were prepared by immunoSEQ multiplex PCR; TCRdb keeps only in-frame clonotypes and omits some of them. The sample includes roughly 80,000 clones, 55% to 75% of them seen just once. This chain connects TRBV2 to TRBJ2-1; TRBD1 matches 12 bases. The sample was PBMCs. This clonotype originated in a man aged 25-40 years in good health and CMV-seropositive. The CDR3 coding sequence is TGTGCCAGCAGTGCCCGGGACAGGGGGCTCTTC. Protein sequence: CASSARDRGLF.